This is a list of T cell receptor beta chains from one sample in a study of cytomegalovirus exposure and HLA in healthy donors. The method was immunoSEQ multiplex PCR; TCRdb's version includes in-frame clones alone and lacks a portion of them. This table holds about 140,000 clones, more than 60% found once. Sequenced: PBMCs. These receptors were obtained from a male donor in good health and CMV-seronegative. Both conserved end residues are part of each CDR3. A D gene is named only where the DNA matches it firmly. Expanded clones are given a class, and other clones once, few, many or no size at all.

cdr3_nt	cdr3_aa	clone_size	d_call	v_call	j_call
TGTGCCAGCAGCTTAGGAGGGTTGGGGTACGAAGCTTTCTTT	CASSLGGLGYEAFF	.	.	TRBV7-6	TRBJ1-1
TGTGCCAGCAGTTCACCTAGCGGGGGGCTCTACGAGCAGTACTTC	CASSSPSGGLYEQYF	few	TRBD2	TRBV6-6	TRBJ2-7
TGTGCCATCAGGCCGACAGAATACTATGGCTACACCTTC	CAIRPTEYYGYTF	.	.	TRBV10-3	TRBJ1-2
TGTGCCAGCAGCTTGTGGGAGGGGGGGGAGACCCAGTACTTC	CASSLWEGGETQYF	.	.	TRBV7-9	TRBJ2-5
TGTGCCATCAGTGAGTCCGGATCCACGGGAGGGGAAACTGAAGCTTTCTTT	CAISESGSTGGETEAFF	.	.	TRBV10-3	TRBJ1-1
TGTGCCAGCAGCTGGACCGGGGACAGGTCGAACACTGAAGCTTTCTTT	CASSWTGDRSNTEAFF	few	TRBD1	TRBV5-6	TRBJ1-1
TGTGCCAGCAGCTTAACGGGACTAGCGGGGGGCGCGGGAGAGACCCAGTACTTC	CASSLTGLAGGAGETQYF	.	TRBD2	TRBV7-3	TRBJ2-5
TGCAGCGTTGAAGAGTGGACAGGGGAGAGTGAGCAGTTCTTC	CSVEEWTGESEQFF	few	TRBD1	TRBV29-1	TRBJ2-1
TGCGCCAGCAGGTCACTAGAAAATGAGCAGTTCTTC	CASRSLENEQFF	.	.	TRBV10-2	TRBJ2-1
TGTGCCAGCAGCAAGCGGGCAGCGGGGGCCACCTACAATGAGCAGTTCTTC	CASSKRAAGATYNEQFF	.	TRBD2	TRBV7-8	TRBJ2-1
TGCGCCAGCAGCCCGGGACTAGCGGGGGGGGATGAGCAGTACTTC	CASSPGLAGGDEQYF	.	TRBD2	TRBV5-1	TRBJ2-7
TGTGCCAGCAGCCCCCCGGGAGGTGGTGGGACCGAGCAGTACTTC	CASSPPGGGGTEQYF	.	TRBD2	TRBV11-2	TRBJ2-7
TGTGCCAGCAGCTTAACACAGAACACCGGGGAGCTGTTTTTT	CASSLTQNTGELFF	.	.	TRBV7-9	TRBJ2-2
TGTGCCAGCAGCTTAAGGGCTTTCGAGGGGGCACCGGCTTTCTTT	CASSLRAFEGAPAFF	.	TRBD1	TRBV5-5	TRBJ1-1
TGTGCCAGCAGTGGGACTGGATCCTACAATGAGCAGTTCTTC	CASSGTGSYNEQFF	few	.	TRBV6-5	TRBJ2-1
TGCGCCAGCAGCTTGGGGGGACAGGGGCCCACAGATACGCAGTATTTT	CASSLGGQGPTDTQYF	.	TRBD1	TRBV5-1	TRBJ2-3
TGTGCCAGCAGTCCCAGACAGATCTCCTCGAAAACCCAGTACTTC	CASSPRQISSKTQYF	few	.	TRBV7-6	TRBJ2-5
TGTGCCAGCAGCGTCTACGAGTATGGCTACACCTTC	CASSVYEYGYTF	.	.	TRBV11-2	TRBJ1-2